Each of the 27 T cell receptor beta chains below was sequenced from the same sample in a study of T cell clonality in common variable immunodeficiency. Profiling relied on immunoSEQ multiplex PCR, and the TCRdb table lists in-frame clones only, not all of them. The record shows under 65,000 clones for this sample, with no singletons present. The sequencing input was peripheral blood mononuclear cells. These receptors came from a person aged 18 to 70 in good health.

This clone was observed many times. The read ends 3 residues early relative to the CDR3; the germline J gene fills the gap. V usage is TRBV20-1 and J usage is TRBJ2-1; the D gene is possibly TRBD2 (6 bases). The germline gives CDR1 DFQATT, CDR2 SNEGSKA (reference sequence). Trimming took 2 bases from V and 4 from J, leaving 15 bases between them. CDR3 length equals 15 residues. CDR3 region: CSARPSGDFYNEQFF. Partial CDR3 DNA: TGCAGTGCTAGACCTAGTGGGGACTTTTACAATGAG.

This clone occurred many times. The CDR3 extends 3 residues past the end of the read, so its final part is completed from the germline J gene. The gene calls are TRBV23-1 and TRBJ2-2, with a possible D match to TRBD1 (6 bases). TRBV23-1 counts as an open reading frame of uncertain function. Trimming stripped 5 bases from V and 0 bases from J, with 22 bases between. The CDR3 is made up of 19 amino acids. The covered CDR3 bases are TGCGCCAGCAGTACGCTCCCGGGACATCCTGTCACGAACACCGGGGAG. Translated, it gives CASSTLPGHPVTNTGE. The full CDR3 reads CASSTLPGHPVTNTGELFF.

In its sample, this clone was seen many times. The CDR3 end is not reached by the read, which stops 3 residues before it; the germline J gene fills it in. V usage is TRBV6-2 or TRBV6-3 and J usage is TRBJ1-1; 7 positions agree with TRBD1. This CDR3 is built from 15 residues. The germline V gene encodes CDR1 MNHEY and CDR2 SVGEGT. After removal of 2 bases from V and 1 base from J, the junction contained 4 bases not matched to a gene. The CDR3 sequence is CASSYSRGANTEAFF. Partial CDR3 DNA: TGTGCCAGCAGTTACAGCAGGGGGGCGAACACTGAA.

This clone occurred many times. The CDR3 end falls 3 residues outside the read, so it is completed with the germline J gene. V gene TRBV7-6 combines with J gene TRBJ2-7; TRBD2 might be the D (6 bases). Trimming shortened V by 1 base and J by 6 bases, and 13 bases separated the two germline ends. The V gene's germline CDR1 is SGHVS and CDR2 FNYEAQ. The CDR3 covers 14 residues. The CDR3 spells CASSLVETSTEQYF. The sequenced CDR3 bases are TGTGCCAGCAGCTTAGTAGAGACTAGTACCGAG.

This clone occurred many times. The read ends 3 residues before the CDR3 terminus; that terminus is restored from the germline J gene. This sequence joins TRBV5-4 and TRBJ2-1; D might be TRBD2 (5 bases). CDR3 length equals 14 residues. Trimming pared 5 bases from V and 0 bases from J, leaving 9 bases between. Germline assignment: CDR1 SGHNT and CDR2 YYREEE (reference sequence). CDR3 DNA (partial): TGTGCCAGCAGGCCGGGGAGCTCCTACAATGAG. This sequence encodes CASRPGSSYNE. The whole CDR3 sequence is CASRPGSSYNEQFF.

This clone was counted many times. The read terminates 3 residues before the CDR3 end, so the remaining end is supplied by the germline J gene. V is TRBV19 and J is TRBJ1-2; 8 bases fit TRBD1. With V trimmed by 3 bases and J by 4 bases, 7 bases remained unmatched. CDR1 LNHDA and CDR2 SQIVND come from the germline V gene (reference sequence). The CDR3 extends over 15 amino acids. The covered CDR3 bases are TGTGCCAGTAGTATGACAGGGGATGGTGGCTATGGC. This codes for CASSMTGDGGYG. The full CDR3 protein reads CASSMTGDGGYGYTF.

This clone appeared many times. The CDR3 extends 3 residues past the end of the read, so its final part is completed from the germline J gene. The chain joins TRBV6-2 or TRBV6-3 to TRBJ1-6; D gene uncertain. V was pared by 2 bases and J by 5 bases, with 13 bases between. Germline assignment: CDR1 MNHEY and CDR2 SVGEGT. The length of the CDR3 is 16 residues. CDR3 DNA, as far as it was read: TGTGCCAGCAGTTACATCGACACTTTGGATAATTCACCC. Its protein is CASSYIDTLDNSP. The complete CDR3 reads CASSYIDTLDNSPLHF.

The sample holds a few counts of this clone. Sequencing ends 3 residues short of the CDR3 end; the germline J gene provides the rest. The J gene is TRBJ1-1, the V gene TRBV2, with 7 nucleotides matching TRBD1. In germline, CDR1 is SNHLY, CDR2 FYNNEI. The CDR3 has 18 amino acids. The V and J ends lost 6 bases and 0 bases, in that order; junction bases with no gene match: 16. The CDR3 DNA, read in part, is TGTGCCAGCAGGGGCAGGGGGGTCTCAACCAGATTGAACACTGAA. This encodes CASRGRGVSTRLNTE. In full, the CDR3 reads CASRGRGVSTRLNTEAFF.

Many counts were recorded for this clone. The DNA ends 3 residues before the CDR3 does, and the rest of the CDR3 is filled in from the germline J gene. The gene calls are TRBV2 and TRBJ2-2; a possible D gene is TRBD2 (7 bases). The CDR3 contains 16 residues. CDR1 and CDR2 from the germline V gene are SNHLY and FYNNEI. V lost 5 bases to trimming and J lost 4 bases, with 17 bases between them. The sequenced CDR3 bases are TGTGCCAGCAGTCGGAAAGGACTAGGGGGCACCGGGGAG. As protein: CASSRKGLGGTGE. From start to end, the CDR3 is CASSRKGLGGTGELFF.

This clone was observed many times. Here the CDR3 reads CSARQGGRPSNEKLFF. The sequenced part of the CDR3 DNA is TGCAGTGCTAGACAAGGGGGTAGACCCAGTAATGAAAAA. V is TRBV20-1 and J is TRBJ1-4; TRBD1 might be the D (6 bases). The missing CDR3 end, 3 residues past where the read stops, is filled in from the germline J gene. The length of the CDR3 is 16 residues. Trimming shortened V by 2 bases and J by 4 bases, and 17 bases separated the two germline ends. CDR1 DFQATT and CDR2 SNEGSKA come from the germline V gene (reference sequence).

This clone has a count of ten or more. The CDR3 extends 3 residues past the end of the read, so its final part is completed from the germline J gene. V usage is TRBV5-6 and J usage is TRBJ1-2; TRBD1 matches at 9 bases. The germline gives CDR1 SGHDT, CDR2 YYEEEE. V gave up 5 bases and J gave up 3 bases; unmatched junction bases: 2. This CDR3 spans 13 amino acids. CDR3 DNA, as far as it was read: TGTGCCAGCAGTCGGGACAGGGACTATGGC. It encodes CASSRDRDYG. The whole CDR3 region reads CASSRDRDYGYTF.

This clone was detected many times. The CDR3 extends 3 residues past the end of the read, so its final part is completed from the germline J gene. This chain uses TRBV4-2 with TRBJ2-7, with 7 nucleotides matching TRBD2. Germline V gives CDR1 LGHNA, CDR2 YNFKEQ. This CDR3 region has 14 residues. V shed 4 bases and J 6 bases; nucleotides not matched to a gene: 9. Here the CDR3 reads CASSLDGLAVEQYF. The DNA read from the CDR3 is TGTGCCAGCAGCCTCGACGGGCTAGCGGTCGAG.

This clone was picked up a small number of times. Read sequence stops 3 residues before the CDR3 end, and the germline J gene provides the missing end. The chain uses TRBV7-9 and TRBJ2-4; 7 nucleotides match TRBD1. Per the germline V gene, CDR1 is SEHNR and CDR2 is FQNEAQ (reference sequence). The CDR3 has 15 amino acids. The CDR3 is CASTVLQGKGYGQYF. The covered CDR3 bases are TGTGCCAGCACCGTGTTACAGGGGAAAGGCTATGGT.

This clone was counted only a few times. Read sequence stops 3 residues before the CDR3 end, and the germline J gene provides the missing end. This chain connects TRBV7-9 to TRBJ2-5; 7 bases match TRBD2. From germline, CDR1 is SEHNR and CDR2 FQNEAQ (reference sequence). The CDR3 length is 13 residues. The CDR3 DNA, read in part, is TGTGCCAGCAGCTCACCCGCGGGAGATACC. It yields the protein CASSSPAGDT. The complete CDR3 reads CASSSPAGDTQYF.

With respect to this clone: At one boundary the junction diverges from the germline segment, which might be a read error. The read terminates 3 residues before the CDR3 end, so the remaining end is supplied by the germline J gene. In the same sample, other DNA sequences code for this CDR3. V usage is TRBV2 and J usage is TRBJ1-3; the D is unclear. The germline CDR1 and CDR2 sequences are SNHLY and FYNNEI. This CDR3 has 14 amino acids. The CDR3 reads CASSPAGSGNTIYF. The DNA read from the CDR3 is TGTGCCAGCAGTCCAGCGGGCTCTGGAAACACA.

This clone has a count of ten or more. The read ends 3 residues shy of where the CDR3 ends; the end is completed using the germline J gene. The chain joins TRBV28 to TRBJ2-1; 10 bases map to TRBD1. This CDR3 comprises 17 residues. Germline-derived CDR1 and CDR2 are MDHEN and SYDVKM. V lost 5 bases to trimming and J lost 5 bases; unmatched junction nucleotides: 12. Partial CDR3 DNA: TGTGCCAGCAGTCCTTTAGTGACAGGGGGCTATAACAATGAG. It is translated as CASSPLVTGGYNNE. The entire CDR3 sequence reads CASSPLVTGGYNNEQFF. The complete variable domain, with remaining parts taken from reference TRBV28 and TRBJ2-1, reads DVKVTQSSRYLVKRTGEKVFLECVQDMDHENMFWYRQDPGLGLRLIYFSYDVKMKEKGDIPEGYSVSREKKERFSLILESASTNQTSMYLCASSPLVTGGYNNEQFFGPGTRLTVL.

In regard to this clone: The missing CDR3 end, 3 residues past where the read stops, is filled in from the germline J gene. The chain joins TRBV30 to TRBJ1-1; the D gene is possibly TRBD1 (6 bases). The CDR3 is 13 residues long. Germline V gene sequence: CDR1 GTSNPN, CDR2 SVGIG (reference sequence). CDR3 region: CAWSPNAGGEAFF. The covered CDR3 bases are TGTGCCTGGAGTCCAAACGCTGGGGGCGAG.

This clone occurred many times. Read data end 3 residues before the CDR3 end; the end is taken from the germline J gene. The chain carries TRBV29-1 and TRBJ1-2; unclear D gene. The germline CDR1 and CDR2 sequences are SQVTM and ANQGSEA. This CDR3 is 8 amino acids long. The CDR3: CSAGGYTF. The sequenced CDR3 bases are TGCAGCGCGGGGGGC.

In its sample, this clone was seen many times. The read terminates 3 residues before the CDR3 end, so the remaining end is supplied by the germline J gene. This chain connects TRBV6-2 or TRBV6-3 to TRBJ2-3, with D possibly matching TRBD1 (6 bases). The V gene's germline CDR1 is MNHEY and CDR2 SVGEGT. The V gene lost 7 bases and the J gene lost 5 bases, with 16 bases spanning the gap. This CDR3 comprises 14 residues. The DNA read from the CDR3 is TGTGCCAGCACTCCCCGGGTAGGGGGAGATACG. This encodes CASTPRVGGDT. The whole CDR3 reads CASTPRVGGDTQYF.

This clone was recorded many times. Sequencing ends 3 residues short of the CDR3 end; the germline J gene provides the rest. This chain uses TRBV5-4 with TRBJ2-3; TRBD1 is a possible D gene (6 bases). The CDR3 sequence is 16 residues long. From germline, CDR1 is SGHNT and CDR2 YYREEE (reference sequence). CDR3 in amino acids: CASSLVGQPDEETQYF. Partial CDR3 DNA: TGTGCCAGCAGCTTGGTTGGACAGCCGGATGAAGAGACG. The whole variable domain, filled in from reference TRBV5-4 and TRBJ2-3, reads ETGVTQSPTHLIKTRGQQVTLRCSSQSGHNTVSWYQQALGQGPQFIFQYYREEENGRGNFPPRFSGLQFPNYSSELNVNALELDDSALYLCASSLVGQPDEETQYFGPGTRLTVL.

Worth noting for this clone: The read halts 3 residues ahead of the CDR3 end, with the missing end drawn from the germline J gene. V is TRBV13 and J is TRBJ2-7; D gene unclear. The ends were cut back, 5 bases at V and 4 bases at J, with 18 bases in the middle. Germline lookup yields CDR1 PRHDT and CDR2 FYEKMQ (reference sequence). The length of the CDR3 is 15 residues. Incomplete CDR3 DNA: TGTGCCAGCAGCCCGGGTTCTGTCGGTTGGTACGAG. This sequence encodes CASSPGSVGWYE. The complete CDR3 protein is CASSPGSVGWYEQYF.

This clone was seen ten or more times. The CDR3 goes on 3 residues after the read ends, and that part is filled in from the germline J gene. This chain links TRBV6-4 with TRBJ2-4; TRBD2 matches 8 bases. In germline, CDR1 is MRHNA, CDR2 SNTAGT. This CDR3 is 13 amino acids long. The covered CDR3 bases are TGTGCCAGCAGGGGGGGCGGGGGGTATAAT. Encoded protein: CASRGGGGYN. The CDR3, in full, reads CASRGGGGYNQYF.

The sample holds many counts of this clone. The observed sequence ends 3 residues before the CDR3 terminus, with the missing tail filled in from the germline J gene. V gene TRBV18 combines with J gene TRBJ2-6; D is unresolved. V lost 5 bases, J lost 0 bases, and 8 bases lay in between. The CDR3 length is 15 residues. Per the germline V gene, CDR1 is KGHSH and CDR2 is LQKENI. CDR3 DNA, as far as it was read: TGTGCCAGCTCAGTAGTGCGCTCTGGGGCCAACGTC. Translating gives CASSVVRSGANV. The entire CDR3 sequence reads CASSVVRSGANVLTF.

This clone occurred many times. The DNA read from the CDR3 is TGTGCCAGCAGCTCACGGGTGGTTTACAATGAG. Its protein is CASSSRVVYNE. The CDR3 in its entirety is CASSSRVVYNEQFF. The genes are TRBV7-9 and TRBJ2-1; D call uncertain. The DNA ends 3 residues before the CDR3 does, and the rest of the CDR3 is filled in from the germline J gene. Germline-derived CDR1 and CDR2 are SEHNR and FQNEAQ (reference sequence). With 4 bases removed from V and 4 bases from J, the gap between germline ends came to 11 bases. This CDR3 region has 14 residues.

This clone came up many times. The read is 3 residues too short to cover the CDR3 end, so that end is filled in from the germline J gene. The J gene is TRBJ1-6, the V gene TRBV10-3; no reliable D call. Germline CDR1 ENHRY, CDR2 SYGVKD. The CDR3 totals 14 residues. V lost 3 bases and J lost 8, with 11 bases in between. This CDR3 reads CAISDYSGDSPLHF. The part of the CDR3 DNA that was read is TGTGCCATCAGTGACTACAGCGGAGATTCACCC.

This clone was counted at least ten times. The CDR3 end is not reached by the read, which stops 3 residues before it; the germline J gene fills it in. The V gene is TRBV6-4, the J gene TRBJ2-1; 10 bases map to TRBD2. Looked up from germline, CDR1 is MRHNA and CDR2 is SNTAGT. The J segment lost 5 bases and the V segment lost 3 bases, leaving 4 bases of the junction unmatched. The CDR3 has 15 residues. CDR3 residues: CASSEIAGGHNEQFF. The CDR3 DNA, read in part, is TGTGCCAGCAGTGAGATAGCGGGGGGCCACAATGAG.

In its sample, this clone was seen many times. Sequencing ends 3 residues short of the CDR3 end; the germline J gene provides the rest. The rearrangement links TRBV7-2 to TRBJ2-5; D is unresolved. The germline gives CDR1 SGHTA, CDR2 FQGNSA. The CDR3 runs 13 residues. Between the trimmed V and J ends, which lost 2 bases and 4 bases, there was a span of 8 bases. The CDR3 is CASSLQVRETQYF. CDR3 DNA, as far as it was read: TGTGCCAGCAGCTTACAAGTGCGAGAGACC.